The 10 T cell receptor beta chains below all came from one sample that was sequenced in a study of T cells after yellow fever vaccination. In TCRdb, the 5' RACE reads were re-called with MiXCR into one record per CDR3 protein. The table records about 300,000 distinct CDR3 sequences, 6.8% of them present only once. Sequenced here: PBMCs, sampled more than 40 days after the first yellow fever vaccination. The receptor source for this set is a man in his late teens or twenties who received the YFV17D yellow fever vaccine.

On this clonotype itself: A read error may be the cause here, since a much bigger clone is one base away. The chain couples TRBV11-1 to TRBJ2-7; D gene unclear. CDR1 is SGHAT and CDR2 is FQDESV in the germline V gene (reference sequence). The length of the CDR3 is 12 residues. This CDR3 is CTSSLLSYEQYF. The CDR3 nucleotides read TGTACCAGCAGCTTACTCTCCTACGAGCAGTACTTC.

This clonotype came up a few times. The chain has TRBV7-9 and TRBJ2-7, with unresolved D. Trimming left V 4 bases short and J 2 bases short, with 6 bases between. Germline V gene lookup returns CDR1 SEHNR and CDR2 FQNEAQ (reference sequence). This CDR3 spans 12 amino acids. This chain's CDR3 is CASSWNPYEQYV. CDR3 coding DNA: TGTGCCAGCAGCTGGAATCCCTACGAGCAGTACGTC.

This clonotype has a handful of counts. This chain joins TRBV20-1 and TRBJ2-5, with TRBD2 matching over 12 bases. V lost 3 bases, J lost 4 bases, and 3 bases stayed unmatched. CDR3 length: 14 residues. Per the germline V gene, CDR1 is DFQATT and CDR2 is SNEGSKA (reference sequence). The DNA for the CDR3 is TGCAGTGCTAGCCAGACTAGCGGGGGAGAGACCCAGTACTTC. Residues: CSASQTSGGETQYF.

This clonotype was counted a few times. The rearrangement joins TRBV7-2 to TRBJ2-7; D is possibly TRBD1 or TRBD2 (6 bases each). The CDR3 totals 14 residues. V gave up 7 bases and J gave up 0 bases, with 13 bases separating them. From germline, CDR1 is SGHTA and CDR2 FQGNSA. CDR3 loop: CASNQGGSSYEQYV. CDR3 bases: TGTGCCAGCAACCAAGGGGGGAGCTCCTACGAGCAGTACGTC.

The chain is built from TRBV7-2 and TRBJ2-7; no firm D call. Germline CDR1 and CDR2: SGHTA and FQGNSA. The CDR3 totals 13 residues. Between the trimmed V and J ends, which lost 4 bases and 7 bases, there was a span of 14 bases. CDR3 sequence reads: CASSSVRNVEQYV. CDR3 DNA sequence: TGTGCCAGCAGCTCGGTCCGAAACGTGGAGCAGTACGTC.

The V and J genes are TRBV5-4 and TRBJ2-1; 13 nucleotides agree with TRBD2. V dropped 3 bases and J dropped 8; count of bases not matched to a gene: 2. The germline gives CDR1 SGHNT, CDR2 YYREEE (reference sequence). The CDR3 has 14 amino acids. This chain's CDR3 is CASSSGLAGDEQFF. DNA of the CDR3: TGTGCCAGCAGCTCCGGACTAGCGGGGGATGAGCAGTTCTTC.

The V and J genes are TRBV6-1 and TRBJ2-7, with D perhaps matching TRBD1 (6 bases). The V end was cut by 6 bases, the J end by 4 bases, with 13 bases between. Germline V gene sequence: CDR1 MNHNS, CDR2 SASEGT. This CDR3 region has 13 residues. This CDR3 reads CASSPLGTYEQYF. Written as DNA, the CDR3 is TGTGCCAGCAGCCCCCTGGGGACATACGAGCAGTACTTC.

This clonotype was seen more than once but under ten times. The gene calls are TRBV25-1 and TRBJ1-6; no firm D call. The CDR3 length is 13 residues. With 3 bases removed from V and 5 bases from J, the gap between germline ends came to 5 bases. The germline CDR1 and CDR2 sequences are MGHDK and SYGVNS. CDR3: CASSEQDNSPLHF. In DNA form, the CDR3 reads TGTGCCAGCAGTGAGCAGGATAATTCACCCCTCCACTTT.

This sequence joins TRBV7-2 and TRBJ1-2; tentatively, D is TRBD1 (5 bases). The CDR3 sequence is 13 residues long. The germline V gene encodes CDR1 SGHTA and CDR2 FQGNSA. The ends were cut back, 5 bases at V and 8 bases at J, with 15 bases in the middle. The chain's CDR3 is CASSRGTGGGYTF. The CDR3 coding sequence is TGTGCCAGCAGCCGCGGAACAGGAGGAGGCTACACCTTC.

This clonotype came up a few times. The genes are TRBV4-3 and TRBJ2-7; 8 nucleotides line up with TRBD1. The V and J ends lost 0 bases and 4 bases, in that order; junction bases with no gene match: 11. Germline V gene data show CDR1 as LGHNA and CDR2 as YSLEER. This CDR3 comprises 17 residues. CDR3 DNA sequence: TGCGCCAGCAGCCAAGAATTATTGGGACAGGAGCCGTACGAGCAGTACTTC. It is translated as CASSQELLGQEPYEQYF.